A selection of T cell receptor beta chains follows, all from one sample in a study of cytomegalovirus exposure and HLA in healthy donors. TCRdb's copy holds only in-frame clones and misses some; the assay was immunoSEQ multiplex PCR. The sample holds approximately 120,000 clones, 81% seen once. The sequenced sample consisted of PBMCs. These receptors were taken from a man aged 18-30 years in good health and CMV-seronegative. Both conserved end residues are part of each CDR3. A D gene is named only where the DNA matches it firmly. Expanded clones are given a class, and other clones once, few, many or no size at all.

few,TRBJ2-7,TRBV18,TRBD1,CASSLLTGGHLGEQYF,TGTGCCAGCTCACTCCTGACAGGGGGTCACTTGGGTGAGCAGTACTTC
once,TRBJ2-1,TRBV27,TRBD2,CASSFPGTSERYWFF,TGTGCCAGCAGTTTTCCCGGGACTAGCGAGAGATACTGGTTCTTC
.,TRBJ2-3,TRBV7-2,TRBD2,CASSPRRGETQYF,TGTGCCAGCAGCCCTCGGCGGGGGGAAACGCAGTATTTT
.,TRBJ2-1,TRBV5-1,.,CASGWRDEQFF,TGCGCCAGTGGTTGGAGGGATGAGCAGTTCTTC
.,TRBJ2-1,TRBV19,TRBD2,CATSKVASGGYNEQFF,TGTGCCACGAGTAAGGTGGCTAGCGGGGGCTACAATGAGCAGTTCTTC
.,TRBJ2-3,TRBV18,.,CASSPPGGTDTQYF,TGTGCCAGCTCACCACCAGGGGGCACAGATACGCAGTATTTT
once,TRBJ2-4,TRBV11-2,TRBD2,CASSLGLAENIQYF,TGTGCCAGCAGCCTCGGACTAGCGGAAAACATTCAGTACTTC
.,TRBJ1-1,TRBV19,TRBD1,CASRLTGEEAEAFF,TGTGCCAGTAGACTTACAGGGGAAGAGGCTGAAGCTTTCTTT
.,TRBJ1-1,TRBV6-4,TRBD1,CASSHRQGTEAFF,TGTGCCAGCAGTCACAGACAGGGAACTGAAGCTTTCTTT
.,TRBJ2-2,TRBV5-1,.,CASSLEPVNTGELFF,TGCGCCAGCAGCTTGGAACCAGTGAACACCGGGGAGCTGTTTTTT
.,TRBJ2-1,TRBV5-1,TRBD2,CASSSLGFGTSSFSYNEQFF,TGCGCCAGCAGCTCCCTCGGATTTGGGACTAGCTCTTTTTCCTACAATGAGCAGTTCTTC
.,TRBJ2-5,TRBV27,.,CASSLLLGGQETQYF,TGTGCCAGCAGTCTCCTATTGGGGGGCCAAGAGACCCAGTACTTC
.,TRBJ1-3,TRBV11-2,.,CASSLVGRSGNTIYF,TGTGCCAGCAGCTTAGTAGGGAGGAGCGGAAACACCATATATTTT
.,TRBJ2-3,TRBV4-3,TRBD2,CASSQDLAGGDFTDTQYF,TGCGCCAGCAGCCAAGATCTAGCGGGGGGTGACTTCACAGATACGCAGTATTTT
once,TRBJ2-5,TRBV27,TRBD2,CASSSGLAKQYF,TGTGCCAGCAGCTCCGGACTAGCGAAGCAGTACTTC
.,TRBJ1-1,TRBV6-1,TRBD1,CASSAHGTGLRMNTEAFF,TGTGCCAGCAGTGCCCACGGGACAGGGTTAAGGATGAACACTGAAGCTTTCTTT
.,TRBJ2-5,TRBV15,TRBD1,CATSREWTGGLETQYF,TGTGCCACCAGCAGAGAATGGACAGGGGGCTTGGAGACCCAGTACTTC
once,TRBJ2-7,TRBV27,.,CASSSSPSYEQYF,TGTGCCAGCAGTTCGTCCCCGTCCTACGAGCAGTACTTC
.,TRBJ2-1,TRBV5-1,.,CASSRDISYNEQFF,TGCGCCAGCAGTAGGGACATCTCCTACAATGAGCAGTTCTTC
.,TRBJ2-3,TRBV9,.,CASSPTGLTQYF,TGTGCCAGCAGCCCAACGGGGTTAACGCAGTATTTT
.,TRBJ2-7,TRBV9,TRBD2,CASSPGLAGGGSYEQYF,TGTGCCAGCAGCCCGGGACTAGCGGGGGGAGGCTCCTACGAGCAGTACTTC
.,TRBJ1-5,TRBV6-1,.,CASSTRDSNQPQHF,TGTGCCAGCAGTACCCGCGATAGCAATCAGCCCCAGCATTTT
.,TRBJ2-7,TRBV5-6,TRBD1,CASSFFPGQGNYEQYF,TGTGCCAGCAGCTTTTTCCCGGGACAGGGTAACTACGAGCAGTACTTC
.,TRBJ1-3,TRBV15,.,CATSRGGGGRPVSGNTIYF,TGTGCCACCAGCAGAGGGGGCGGGGGGCGTCCGGTCTCTGGAAACACCATATATTTT
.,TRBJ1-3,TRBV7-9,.,CASSLAGGLGNTIYF,TGTGCCAGCAGCTTAGCGGGGGGACTTGGAAACACCATATATTTT
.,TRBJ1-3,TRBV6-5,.,CASSRYSGNTIYF,TGTGCCAGCAGCCGGTACTCTGGAAACACCATATATTTT